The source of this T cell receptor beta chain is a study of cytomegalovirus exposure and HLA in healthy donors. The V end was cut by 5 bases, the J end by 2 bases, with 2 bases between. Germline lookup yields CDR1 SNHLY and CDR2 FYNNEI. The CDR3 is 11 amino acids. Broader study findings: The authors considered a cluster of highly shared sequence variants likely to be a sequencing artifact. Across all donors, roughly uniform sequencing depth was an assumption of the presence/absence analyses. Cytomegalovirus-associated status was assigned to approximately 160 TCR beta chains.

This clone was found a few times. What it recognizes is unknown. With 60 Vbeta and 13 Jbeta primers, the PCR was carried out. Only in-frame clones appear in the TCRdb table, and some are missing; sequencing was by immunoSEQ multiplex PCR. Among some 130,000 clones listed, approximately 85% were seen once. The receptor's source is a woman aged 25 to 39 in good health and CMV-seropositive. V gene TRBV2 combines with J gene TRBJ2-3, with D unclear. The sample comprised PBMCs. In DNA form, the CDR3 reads TGTGCCAGCAGTTACACAGATACGCAGTATTTT. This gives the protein CASSYTDTQYF. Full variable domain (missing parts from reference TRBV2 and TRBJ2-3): EPEVTQTPSHQVTQMGQEVILRCVPISNHLYFYWYRQILGQKVEFLVSFYNNEISEKSEIFDDQFSVERPDGSNFTLKIRSTKLEDSAMYFCASSYTDTQYFGPGTRLTVL.